The clone carrying this T cell receptor (beta chain) occurred many times. The sample is drawn from a study of T cells in Graves' hyperthyroidism and ophthalmopathy. What was amplified from RNA transcripts were TCR beta CDR3 regions. The TCR CDR3 was amplified in a first-round RT-PCR using the HTBI primer set. TCRdb ran MiXCR on the multiplex PCR reads and lists one entry per CDR3 protein. Of a few hundred thousand distinct CDR3 sequences in the sample, approximately 15% were seen once. Germline lookup yields CDR1 SGDLS and CDR2 YYNGEE. Between the trimmed V and J ends, which lost 1 base and 4 bases, there was a span of 10 bases. CDR3 length: 14 residues.

The J gene is TRBJ2-3, the V gene TRBV9, with a weak D call TRBD2 (6 bases). The sequencing input was blood. This receptor was identified in a woman in her 40s with Graves' hyperthyroidism that later progressed to Graves' ophthalmopathy. CDR3 protein: CASSVITGADTQYF. CDR3 in DNA: TGTGCCAGCAGCGTAATAACGGGGGCAGATACGCAGTATTTT.